This is a list of T cell receptor beta chains from one sample in a study of cytomegalovirus exposure and HLA in healthy donors. Sequenced by immunoSEQ multiplex PCR; TCRdb stores in-frame clones only, minus some. The table has some 240,000 clones, 85% to 95% seen once; the top ten hold 1.7%. Input material: PBMCs. These receptors were taken from a girl aged 2-10 years in good health and CMV-seronegative. Each CDR3 is given with its conserved first and last residue. Fields, in order: D gene, V gene, J gene, clone size, CDR3 DNA, CDR3 protein. A D gene is named only where the DNA matches it firmly. The size entry is marked missing in some rows and otherwise reads once, few, many or a size class.

d_gene: .; v_gene: TRBV19; j_gene: TRBJ1-1; abundance: .; CDR3nt: TGTGCCAGTAGGATGGAGACTGAAGCTTTCTTT; CDR3aa: CASRMETEAFF
d_gene: .; v_gene: TRBV5-1; j_gene: TRBJ1-6; abundance: .; CDR3nt: TGCGCCAGCAGCCCGGGGACTCAGGGAAGGAATTCACCCCTCCACTTT; CDR3aa: CASSPGTQGRNSPLHF
d_gene: .; v_gene: TRBV19; j_gene: TRBJ2-6; abundance: .; CDR3nt: TGTGCCAGTAGCCAGGGGTCTGGGGCCAACGTCCTGACTTTC; CDR3aa: CASSQGSGANVLTF
d_gene: TRBD1; v_gene: TRBV9; j_gene: TRBJ2-7; abundance: .; CDR3nt: TGTGCCAGCAGCGTAGAGGGGGGACAGGTCCACGAGCAGTACTTC; CDR3aa: CASSVEGGQVHEQYF
d_gene: TRBD1; v_gene: TRBV28; j_gene: TRBJ1-1; abundance: .; CDR3nt: TGTGCCAGCACCCTCGGTGTCAGGGGGCGAACTGAAGCTTTCTTT; CDR3aa: CASTLGVRGRTEAFF
d_gene: .; v_gene: TRBV6-6; j_gene: TRBJ1-1; abundance: .; CDR3nt: TGTGCCAGCAGTCGGGGGGTGGGCACTGAAGCTTTCTTT; CDR3aa: CASSRGVGTEAFF
d_gene: .; v_gene: TRBV18; j_gene: TRBJ2-3; abundance: .; CDR3nt: TGTGCCAGCTCACCACCGGCTTTGACAGATACGCAGTATTTT; CDR3aa: CASSPPALTDTQYF
d_gene: TRBD1; v_gene: TRBV6-5; j_gene: TRBJ1-2; abundance: .; CDR3nt: TGTGCCAGCAGAGAGACAGGGACCAACTATGGCTACACCTTC; CDR3aa: CASRETGTNYGYTF
d_gene: .; v_gene: TRBV7-8; j_gene: TRBJ2-7; abundance: .; CDR3nt: TGTGCCAGCAGCTTATCCCTACAGAGTTACGAGCAGTACTTC; CDR3aa: CASSLSLQSYEQYF
d_gene: .; v_gene: TRBV7-3; j_gene: TRBJ1-1; abundance: .; CDR3nt: TGTGCCAGCAGCTTTGGGGGCTCGGGCACTGAAGCTTTCTTT; CDR3aa: CASSFGGSGTEAFF
d_gene: TRBD1; v_gene: TRBV10-3; j_gene: TRBJ1-6; abundance: once; CDR3nt: TGTGCCATCAGCCCGGACAGGGCAAGCTCACCCCTCCACTTT; CDR3aa: CAISPDRASSPLHF
d_gene: TRBD1; v_gene: TRBV27; j_gene: TRBJ1-4; abundance: .; CDR3nt: TGTGCCAGCAGTTCCTTACAGGGGGCGGATTATGAAAAACTGTTTTTT; CDR3aa: CASSSLQGADYEKLFF
d_gene: TRBD2; v_gene: TRBV7-2; j_gene: TRBJ2-2; abundance: .; CDR3nt: TGTGCCAGCAGCCTTCGAGCGGGGGGTAACACCGGGGAGCTGTTTTTT; CDR3aa: CASSLRAGGNTGELFF
d_gene: TRBD1; v_gene: TRBV7-7; j_gene: TRBJ2-5; abundance: few; CDR3nt: TGTGCTAGCAGCTTAGACAGGGTCCAAGAGACCCAGTACTTC; CDR3aa: CASSLDRVQETQYF
d_gene: .; v_gene: TRBV21-1; j_gene: TRBJ2-7; abundance: .; CDR3nt: TGTGCCAGCAGCAAAAATCAGGGGTGGACCTACGAGCAGTACTTC; CDR3aa: CASSKNQGWTYEQYF
d_gene: .; v_gene: TRBV2; j_gene: TRBJ1-2; abundance: once; CDR3nt: TGTGCCAGCAGTGAACCCCGTCCGGGGGGCTATGGCTACACCTTC; CDR3aa: CASSEPRPGGYGYTF
d_gene: .; v_gene: TRBV7-9; j_gene: TRBJ2-1; abundance: .; CDR3nt: TGTGCCAGCAGCGCCGCGGGTCCTAACACCCCCTACAATGAGCAGTTCTTC; CDR3aa: CASSAAGPNTPYNEQFF
d_gene: .; v_gene: TRBV4-1; j_gene: TRBJ2-5; abundance: once; CDR3nt: TGCGCCAGCAGCCAAGAGCCACGGGTGTACCAAGAGACCCAGTACTTC; CDR3aa: CASSQEPRVYQETQYF
d_gene: .; v_gene: TRBV10-3; j_gene: TRBJ2-1; abundance: .; CDR3nt: TGTGCCATCAGTGATATAGGGAGCTCCTACAATGAGCAGTTCTTC; CDR3aa: CAISDIGSSYNEQFF
d_gene: .; v_gene: TRBV20-1; j_gene: TRBJ2-5; abundance: .; CDR3nt: TGCAGTGCTAAATCGAGAGAGACCCAGTACTTC; CDR3aa: CSAKSRETQYF
d_gene: .; v_gene: TRBV19; j_gene: TRBJ1-4; abundance: .; CDR3nt: TGTGCCAGTAGTATAGATTCGGGGGAAAAACTGTTTTTT; CDR3aa: CASSIDSGEKLFF
d_gene: TRBD2; v_gene: TRBV6-5; j_gene: TRBJ2-3; abundance: .; CDR3nt: TGTGCCAGCAGTCTACAGGCGGGGGCAGATACGCAGTATTTT; CDR3aa: CASSLQAGADTQYF
d_gene: .; v_gene: TRBV29-1; j_gene: TRBJ2-5; abundance: .; CDR3nt: TGCAGCGTTGAACCAGGGGCCCGACAAGAGACCCAGTACTTC; CDR3aa: CSVEPGARQETQYF
d_gene: TRBD1; v_gene: TRBV29-1; j_gene: TRBJ2-3; abundance: few; CDR3nt: TGCAGCGTTGAAGATGGGGACAGGGGGCAGGCAGATACGCAGTATTTT; CDR3aa: CSVEDGDRGQADTQYF
d_gene: .; v_gene: TRBV5-5; j_gene: TRBJ1-3; abundance: .; CDR3nt: TGTGCCAGCAGCTTGGACCGGGCTGGAAACACCATATATTTT; CDR3aa: CASSLDRAGNTIYF
d_gene: TRBD1; v_gene: TRBV27; j_gene: TRBJ2-1; abundance: .; CDR3nt: TGTGCCAGCAGTGTACAGGGGGCGATACGGTACAATGAGCAGTTCTTC; CDR3aa: CASSVQGAIRYNEQFF
d_gene: TRBD1; v_gene: TRBV2; j_gene: TRBJ1-5; abundance: .; CDR3nt: TGTGCCAGCAGTGTCGACCAGGGGGCGGACAATCAGCCCCAGCATTTT; CDR3aa: CASSVDQGADNQPQHF
d_gene: TRBD2; v_gene: TRBV5-1; j_gene: TRBJ2-2; abundance: once; CDR3nt: TGCGCCAGCAGCATAGAAACTAGCGGGAGTAAGTCCGGGGAGCTGTTTTTT; CDR3aa: CASSIETSGSKSGELFF
d_gene: .; v_gene: TRBV11-3; j_gene: TRBJ2-3; abundance: .; CDR3nt: TGTGCCAGCAGCCCCCCCCTGACAGATACGCAGTATTTT; CDR3aa: CASSPPLTDTQYF
d_gene: TRBD2; v_gene: TRBV4-2; j_gene: TRBJ2-5; abundance: .; CDR3nt: TGTGCCAGCAGCCAAGTAGCTAGCGGGGGTCACCAAGAGACCCAGTACTTC; CDR3aa: CASSQVASGGHQETQYF
d_gene: .; v_gene: TRBV4-1; j_gene: TRBJ2-1; abundance: once; CDR3nt: TGCGCCAGCAGCCAGAGATACAATGAGCAGTTCTTC; CDR3aa: CASSQRYNEQFF
d_gene: TRBD2; v_gene: TRBV9; j_gene: TRBJ2-5; abundance: .; CDR3nt: TGTGCCAGCAGCGCACCGGGACTAGCGGGCGTGGAGACCCAGTACTTC; CDR3aa: CASSAPGLAGVETQYF
d_gene: TRBD2; v_gene: TRBV11-2; j_gene: TRBJ2-3; abundance: .; CDR3nt: TGTGCCAGCAGCCAACTAGCGAGAGGCGGGGGTGATGAAGATACGCAGTATTTT; CDR3aa: CASSQLARGGGDEDTQYF
d_gene: TRBD1; v_gene: TRBV2; j_gene: TRBJ2-7; abundance: .; CDR3nt: TGTGCCAGCATTAGGGGGCCCCCCGACGAGCAGTACTTC; CDR3aa: CASIRGPPDEQYF
d_gene: TRBD2; v_gene: TRBV27; j_gene: TRBJ2-3; abundance: .; CDR3nt: TGTGCCAGCAGTTTATTCAGCGGGAGTAGCACAGATACGCAGTATTTT; CDR3aa: CASSLFSGSSTDTQYF
d_gene: .; v_gene: TRBV3-1/TRBV3-2; j_gene: TRBJ1-5; abundance: .; CDR3nt: TGTGCCCCGGGTCAGCCCCAGCATTTT; CDR3aa: CAPGQPQHF
d_gene: .; v_gene: TRBV2; j_gene: TRBJ1-3; abundance: .; CDR3nt: TGTGCCAGCAAGGACAGCACTGGAAACACCATATATTTT; CDR3aa: CASKDSTGNTIYF